The rows below give T cell receptor beta chains drawn from one sample of a study of naive and memory T cell subsets. TCRdb independently ran MiXCR on the UMI-ligation and nested PCR reads; one entry per CDR3 protein. This sample carries over 80,000 distinct CDR3 sequences, around 10% of them seen once, and the ten largest clones take 0.13%. Sequencing was performed on naive CD4+ T cells from blood. The receptors originated from a human donor in good health. The CDR3 runs from the conserved cysteine through the conserved F or W. The D gene is left open where the match is weak. Clone size appears in some rows only: once, few, many, or a class for an expanded clone.

abundance: few; j_gene: TRBJ2-2; v_gene: TRBV6-1; d_gene: -; CDR3aa: CASSEALEWDRTIPNTGELFF; CDR3nt: TGTGCCAGCAGTGAAGCATTGGAATGGGACCGAACAATCCCGAACACCGGGGAGCTGTTTTTT
abundance: few; j_gene: TRBJ1-6; v_gene: TRBV20-1; d_gene: TRBD1; CDR3aa: CSAIPGQANSPLHF; CDR3nt: TGCAGTGCTATCCCGGGACAGGCAAATTCACCCCTCCACTTT
abundance: -; j_gene: TRBJ2-5; v_gene: TRBV5-1; d_gene: TRBD2; CDR3aa: CASNLLLAGGEETQYF; CDR3nt: TGCGCCAGCAACCTACTCCTCGCGGGAGGGGAGGAGACCCAGTACTTC
abundance: many; j_gene: TRBJ2-4; v_gene: TRBV4-1; d_gene: TRBD2; CDR3aa: CASSQIAGSGIQYF; CDR3nt: TGCGCCAGCAGCCAGATAGCGGGGAGTGGCATTCAGTACTTC
abundance: few; j_gene: TRBJ2-2; v_gene: TRBV30; d_gene: -; CDR3aa: CAWRVTGVSGELFF; CDR3nt: TGTGCCTGGAGGGTAACAGGCGTATCCGGGGAGCTGTTTTTT
abundance: many; j_gene: TRBJ2-4; v_gene: TRBV29-1; d_gene: TRBD1; CDR3aa: CSVSGQGGNIQYF; CDR3nt: TGCAGCGTTTCCGGACAGGGCGGGAACATTCAGTACTTC
abundance: -; j_gene: TRBJ2-5; v_gene: TRBV20-1; d_gene: TRBD1; CDR3aa: CSARKDRGRETQYF; CDR3nt: TGCAGTGCTAGGAAGGACAGGGGGCGGGAGACCCAGTACTTC
abundance: many; j_gene: TRBJ2-7; v_gene: TRBV12-3/TRBV12-4; d_gene: -; CDR3aa: CASSLAGLRGYEQYF; CDR3nt: TGTGCCAGCAGTTTAGCGGGTCTAAGGGGTTACGAGCAGTACTTC
abundance: many; j_gene: TRBJ2-1; v_gene: TRBV5-8; d_gene: -; CDR3aa: CASSLVRQGSYNEQFF; CDR3nt: TGTGCCAGCAGCTTGGTTCGCCAGGGCTCCTACAATGAGCAGTTCTTC
abundance: -; j_gene: TRBJ2-1; v_gene: TRBV20-1; d_gene: TRBD2; CDR3aa: CSARRTSGGYNEQFF; CDR3nt: TGCAGTGCTAGACGGACTAGCGGGGGGTACAATGAGCAGTTCTTC
abundance: many; j_gene: TRBJ2-4; v_gene: TRBV7-2; d_gene: -; CDR3aa: CASSLGDADIQYF; CDR3nt: TGTGCCAGCAGCTTAGGGGATGCAGACATTCAGTACTTC
abundance: few; j_gene: TRBJ2-1; v_gene: TRBV24-1; d_gene: -; CDR3aa: CATSEDVGSRSDNEQFF; CDR3nt: TGTGCCACCAGTGAAGACGTGGGCTCACGATCTGACAATGAGCAGTTCTTC
abundance: few; j_gene: TRBJ2-4; v_gene: TRBV24-1; d_gene: -; CDR3aa: CATSDSKGFNIQYF; CDR3nt: TGTGCCACCAGTGACTCGAAGGGGTTTAACATTCAGTACTTC
abundance: -; j_gene: TRBJ1-6; v_gene: TRBV6-6; d_gene: -; CDR3aa: CAGSSRGYNSPLHF; CDR3nt: TGTGCCGGAAGCAGTCGGGGCTATAATTCACCCCTCCACTTT
abundance: many; j_gene: TRBJ2-7; v_gene: TRBV12-3/TRBV12-4; d_gene: -; CDR3aa: CASSLPPGTYEQYF; CDR3nt: TGTGCCAGCAGTTTACCCCCAGGAACCTACGAGCAGTACTTC
abundance: few; j_gene: TRBJ1-5; v_gene: TRBV20-1; d_gene: TRBD1; CDR3aa: CSARPGGPVDQPQHF; CDR3nt: TGCAGTGCTAGACCAGGGGGTCCGGTAGATCAGCCCCAGCATTTT
abundance: -; j_gene: TRBJ2-1; v_gene: TRBV11-2; d_gene: -; CDR3aa: CASTPGHYNEQFF; CDR3nt: TGTGCCAGCACCCCTGGACACTACAATGAGCAGTTCTTC
abundance: -; j_gene: TRBJ2-5; v_gene: TRBV29-1; d_gene: -; CDR3aa: CSVEFRGGRRETQYF; CDR3nt: TGCAGCGTTGAGTTCAGGGGAGGACGGAGGGAGACCCAGTACTTC
abundance: -; j_gene: TRBJ1-5; v_gene: TRBV6-2/TRBV6-3; d_gene: -; CDR3aa: CASTDLGPLRTQHF; CDR3nt: TGTGCCAGCACCGACTTAGGCCCCCTAAGGACCCAGCATTTT
abundance: -; j_gene: TRBJ2-7; v_gene: TRBV19; d_gene: -; CDR3aa: CASSMDYGPYEQYF; CDR3nt: TGTGCCAGTAGTATGGATTACGGCCCCTACGAGCAGTACTTC
abundance: many; j_gene: TRBJ2-6; v_gene: TRBV12-3/TRBV12-4; d_gene: -; CDR3aa: CASSLSSGANVLTF; CDR3nt: TGTGCCAGCAGTTTGAGCTCTGGGGCCAACGTCCTGACTTTC
abundance: -; j_gene: TRBJ2-2; v_gene: TRBV6-2/TRBV6-3; d_gene: TRBD2; CDR3aa: CASSPPGTSVITGELFF; CDR3nt: TGTGCCAGCAGTCCTCCGGGGACTAGCGTAATAACCGGGGAGCTGTTTTTT
abundance: -; j_gene: TRBJ2-3; v_gene: TRBV18; d_gene: TRBD1; CDR3aa: CASSRPGQGDFDTQYF; CDR3nt: TGTGCCAGCTCACGACCGGGACAGGGAGATTTTGATACGCAGTATTTT
abundance: -; j_gene: TRBJ2-1; v_gene: TRBV7-2; d_gene: -; CDR3aa: CASSLTGSAIYNEQFF; CDR3nt: TGTGCCAGCAGCTTAACCGGCTCGGCTATTTACAATGAGCAGTTCTTC
abundance: -; j_gene: TRBJ2-2; v_gene: TRBV28; d_gene: -; CDR3aa: CAVRGADANTGELFF; CDR3nt: TGTGCGGTTCGGGGGGCCGACGCGAACACCGGGGAGCTGTTTTTT
abundance: few; j_gene: TRBJ2-7; v_gene: TRBV11-2; d_gene: -; CDR3aa: CASSLTVLATYEQYF; CDR3nt: TGTGCCAGCAGCTTAACGGTACTAGCTACCTACGAGCAGTACTTC
abundance: few; j_gene: TRBJ1-2; v_gene: TRBV12-3/TRBV12-4; d_gene: -; CDR3aa: CASSRGVGGYTF; CDR3nt: TGTGCCAGCAGTCGTGGGGTCGGGGGCTACACCTTC
abundance: many; j_gene: TRBJ1-5; v_gene: TRBV7-9; d_gene: TRBD1; CDR3aa: CASSRPGQGSTPQHF; CDR3nt: TGTGCCAGCAGCCGCCCCGGACAGGGTAGTACCCCCCAGCATTTT
abundance: -; j_gene: TRBJ1-6; v_gene: TRBV7-2; d_gene: -; CDR3aa: CASSRRGTGNSPLHF; CDR3nt: TGTGCCAGCAGCCGTAGGGGGACGGGAAATTCACCCCTCCACTTT
abundance: many; j_gene: TRBJ2-4; v_gene: TRBV20-1; d_gene: -; CDR3aa: CSAREAGIKNIQYF; CDR3nt: TGCAGTGCTAGGGAGGCGGGGATCAAAAACATTCAGTACTTC
abundance: many; j_gene: TRBJ1-1; v_gene: TRBV5-5; d_gene: -; CDR3aa: CASSLTVNTEAFF; CDR3nt: TGTGCCAGCAGCTTGACAGTGAACACTGAAGCTTTCTTT
abundance: few; j_gene: TRBJ2-6; v_gene: TRBV6-5; d_gene: TRBD2; CDR3aa: CASSPRLAGGSGANVLTF; CDR3nt: TGTGCCAGCAGTCCCCGCTTAGCGGGAGGCTCTGGGGCCAACGTCCTGACTTTC
abundance: -; j_gene: TRBJ2-7; v_gene: TRBV10-3; d_gene: -; CDR3aa: CAISGVGRLVEQYF; CDR3nt: TGTGCCATCAGTGGAGTGGGCAGGTTAGTCGAGCAGTACTTC
abundance: -; j_gene: TRBJ1-6; v_gene: TRBV28; d_gene: -; CDR3aa: CASSLSSGWPLHF; CDR3nt: TGTGCCAGCAGTTTATCCTCAGGTTGGCCCCTCCACTTT
abundance: few; j_gene: TRBJ2-7; v_gene: TRBV6-2/TRBV6-3; d_gene: -; CDR3aa: CASKKGRRIHEQYF; CDR3nt: TGTGCCAGCAAGAAGGGGCGGCGGATCCACGAGCAGTACTTC
abundance: -; j_gene: TRBJ2-7; v_gene: TRBV9; d_gene: -; CDR3aa: CASSPRSQPYPYEQYF; CDR3nt: TGTGCCAGCAGCCCCCGGTCACAGCCGTACCCCTACGAGCAGTACTTC
abundance: few; j_gene: TRBJ2-2; v_gene: TRBV24-1; d_gene: -; CDR3aa: CATSDPPFTGLPPTGELFF; CDR3nt: TGTGCCACCAGTGATCCCCCGTTTACGGGCCTACCGCCCACCGGGGAGCTGTTTTTT
abundance: -; j_gene: TRBJ2-7; v_gene: TRBV28; d_gene: -; CDR3aa: CASILAGPPYEQYF; CDR3nt: TGTGCCAGCATCCTGGCGGGGCCCCCCTACGAGCAGTACTTC
abundance: few; j_gene: TRBJ2-7; v_gene: TRBV5-4; d_gene: -; CDR3aa: CASSLSFRGRPTYEQYF; CDR3nt: TGTGCCAGCAGCTTGAGTTTCAGAGGACGTCCAACCTACGAGCAGTACTTC
abundance: few; j_gene: TRBJ1-6; v_gene: TRBV6-5; d_gene: -; CDR3aa: CASSYSSQGVYNSPLHF; CDR3nt: TGTGCCAGCAGTTACTCTTCACAGGGAGTTTATAATTCACCCCTCCACTTT
abundance: many; j_gene: TRBJ2-1; v_gene: TRBV6-2/TRBV6-3; d_gene: TRBD1; CDR3aa: CASRQADRGTFF; CDR3nt: TGTGCCAGCAGACAAGCGGACAGGGGAACGTTCTTC
abundance: -; j_gene: TRBJ1-1; v_gene: TRBV14; d_gene: -; CDR3aa: CASSPRGRTEAFF; CDR3nt: TGTGCCAGCAGCCCACGGGGGAGGACTGAAGCTTTCTTT
abundance: few; j_gene: TRBJ1-3; v_gene: TRBV18; d_gene: -; CDR3aa: CASSPTSSWDRNTIYF; CDR3nt: TGTGCCAGCTCACCTACCTCATCCTGGGACAGAAACACCATATATTTT
abundance: few; j_gene: TRBJ1-1; v_gene: TRBV20-1; d_gene: -; CDR3aa: CSARDNWRYLTEAFF; CDR3nt: TGCAGTGCTAGAGATAACTGGAGGTACCTCACTGAAGCTTTCTTT
abundance: few; j_gene: TRBJ2-1; v_gene: TRBV29-1; d_gene: -; CDR3aa: CSVLGFGPYNEQFF; CDR3nt: TGCAGCGTTCTAGGATTTGGGCCCTACAATGAGCAGTTCTTC
abundance: few; j_gene: TRBJ1-5; v_gene: TRBV6-2/TRBV6-3; d_gene: -; CDR3aa: CASSKSGVNQPQHF; CDR3nt: TGTGCCAGCAGTAAATCGGGGGTGAATCAGCCCCAGCATTTT
abundance: few; j_gene: TRBJ2-1; v_gene: TRBV19; d_gene: -; CDR3aa: CASSPRVSVNEQFF; CDR3nt: TGTGCCAGTAGTCCTCGGGTGTCCGTCAATGAGCAGTTCTTC
abundance: -; j_gene: TRBJ2-2; v_gene: TRBV9; d_gene: TRBD1; CDR3aa: CASSVGDGGQGRSGELFF; CDR3nt: TGTGCCAGCAGCGTAGGAGATGGGGGACAGGGGCGTTCCGGGGAGCTGTTTTTT
abundance: few; j_gene: TRBJ1-4; v_gene: TRBV27; d_gene: -; CDR3aa: CASSLLQGREKLFF; CDR3nt: TGTGCCAGCAGTTTACTCCAGGGCCGAGAAAAACTGTTTTTT
abundance: -; j_gene: TRBJ2-7; v_gene: TRBV14; d_gene: -; CDR3aa: CASSPSHIGQYF; CDR3nt: TGTGCCAGCAGCCCGTCCCATATAGGGCAGTACTTC
abundance: few; j_gene: TRBJ2-5; v_gene: TRBV6-2/TRBV6-3; d_gene: -; CDR3aa: CASSRRGTEYF; CDR3nt: TGTGCCAGCAGTCGCCGGGGGACAGAGTACTTC
abundance: -; j_gene: TRBJ1-6; v_gene: TRBV27; d_gene: -; CDR3aa: CASSYEGSSYNSPLHF; CDR3nt: TGTGCCAGCAGTTATGAGGGAAGCTCCTATAATTCACCCCTCCACTTT
abundance: many; j_gene: TRBJ2-3; v_gene: TRBV6-2/TRBV6-3; d_gene: -; CDR3aa: CASSPGTSTDTQYF; CDR3nt: TGTGCCAGCAGTCCGGGTACTAGCACAGATACGCAGTATTTT
abundance: -; j_gene: TRBJ2-1; v_gene: TRBV7-9; d_gene: -; CDR3aa: CASSLKGEQFF; CDR3nt: TGTGCCAGCAGCTTAAAGGGTGAGCAGTTCTTC
abundance: many; j_gene: TRBJ1-2; v_gene: TRBV11-2; d_gene: TRBD1; CDR3aa: CASPGQGEANYGYTF; CDR3nt: TGTGCCAGCCCGGGACAGGGGGAAGCTAACTATGGCTACACCTTC
abundance: many; j_gene: TRBJ2-3; v_gene: TRBV7-9; d_gene: -; CDR3aa: CASSITDTQYF; CDR3nt: TGTGCCAGCAGCATAACAGATACGCAGTATTTT